Following are 27 T cell receptor beta chains from one sample sequenced in a study of blood T cell repertoires in COVID-19. Clones were read by immunoSEQ multiplex PCR, and TCRdb kept only the in-frame ones, dropping some. The profile shows under 300,000 clones, approximately 91% of them singletons. Input material: peripheral blood. Every receptor here comes from a man aged 50-59 years with acute or convalescent COVID-19.

The chain couples TRBV5-1 to TRBJ1-2, with a possible D match to TRBD1 (5 bases). Per the germline V gene, CDR1 is SGHRS and CDR2 is YFSETQ. The CDR3 is 11 amino acids. V was cut by 7 bases and J by 4 bases, with 8 bases left in between. CDR3 sequence (DNA): TGCGCCAGCTCTGACAGCTATGGCTACACCTTC. Translation: CASSDSYGYTF.

The chain has TRBV6-4 and TRBJ1-1; TRBD1 agrees at 11 bases. This CDR3 has 14 residues. Germline V lookup: CDR1 MRHNA, CDR2 SNTAGT. Trimming at V came to 5 bases and at J to 4 bases, leaving 3 bases not matched to a gene. Here the CDR3 reads CASSTGQGATEAFF. CDR3 in DNA: TGTGCCAGCAGTACTGGACAGGGGGCCACTGAAGCTTTCTTT.

The genes are TRBV7-2 and TRBJ2-7, with a weak D call TRBD2 (5 bases). Trimming left V 1 base short and J 6 bases short, with 13 bases between. CDR1 is SGHTA and CDR2 is FQGNSA in the germline V gene. The CDR3 is 14 residues long. CDR3 sequence (DNA): TGTGCCAGCAGCTTAGATTCGGGGAAGGGCGAGCAGTACTTC. It specifies CASSLDSGKGEQYF. Together with reference TRBV7-2 and TRBJ2-7, the CDR3 gives the full variable domain: GAGVSQSPSNKVTEKGKDVELRCDPISGHTALYWYRQSLGQGLEFLIYFQGNSAPDKSGLPSDRFSAERTGGSVSTLTIQRTQQEDSAVYLCASSLDSGKGEQYFGPGTRLTVT.

This sequence joins TRBV18 and TRBJ2-2, with D perhaps TRBD1 (6 bases). Germline V gives CDR1 KGHSH, CDR2 LQKENI. The CDR3 consists of 16 residues. Trimming stripped 3 bases from V and 4 bases from J, with 15 bases between. The CDR3 nucleotides read TGTGCCAGCTCACCCTCGAACAGGGTTCTCACCGGGGAGCTGTTTTTT. Protein: CASSPSNRVLTGELFF.

The rearrangement links TRBV5-6 to TRBJ1-4; 8 bases fit TRBD1. V trimming: 0 bases; J trimming: 8 bases; junction bases outside the gene matches: 9. This CDR3 has 16 residues. Germline V gives CDR1 SGHDT, CDR2 YYEEEE. This CDR3 reads CASSLGTWTGSEKLFF. The CDR3 coding sequence is TGTGCCAGCAGCTTGGGAACTTGGACAGGGAGCGAAAAACTGTTTTTT.

J is TRBJ2-1 and V is TRBV27; perhaps TRBD2 as D (6 bases). V was trimmed by 1 base and J by 8 bases, leaving 9 bases between them. Germline CDR1 and CDR2: MNHEY and SMNVEV (reference sequence). This CDR3 region has 13 residues. This chain's CDR3 is CASSLWRGDEQFF. In DNA form, the CDR3 reads TGTGCCAGCAGTTTATGGAGGGGAGATGAGCAGTTCTTC.

The genes are TRBV12-3 or TRBV12-4 and TRBJ2-5; no reliable D call. The CDR3 covers 12 residues. V gave up 4 bases and J gave up 5 bases, with 8 bases separating them. The CDR3 here is CASSSSPETQYF. The CDR3 bases are TGTGCCAGCAGTTCCTCTCCGGAGACCCAGTACTTC.

V and J are TRBV11-1 and TRBJ2-1; 14 bases are a match to TRBD2. The CDR3 covers 16 residues. The V gene's germline CDR1 is SGHAT and CDR2 FQDESV (reference sequence). The trim removed 5 bases at V and 10 bases at J, leaving 10 bases unmatched. CDR3 in amino acids: CASSIRTSGGFEEQFF. The CDR3 DNA is TGTGCCAGCAGCATACGGACTAGCGGGGGGTTTGAGGAGCAGTTCTTC.

This clone was counted a few times. This chain links TRBV12-3 or TRBV12-4 with TRBJ1-2; D not certain. This CDR3 spans 12 amino acids. The germline V and J ends were trimmed by 7 bases and 8 bases, with 14 bases remaining between them. The DNA of the CDR3 is TGTGCCAGCACCTCGGAGGCCCGGGGCTACACCTTC. Protein product: CASTSEARGYTF.

For the CDR3, the DNA is TGTGCCAGTAGTCCCGGGACAGCGAACACCGGGGAGCTGTTTTTT. This gives the protein CASSPGTANTGELFF. The chain carries TRBV19 and TRBJ2-2; 7 bases align to TRBD1. The ends lost 5 bases at V and 0 bases at J; junction bases unmatched: 3. The CDR3 loop spans 15 amino acids. Per the germline V gene, CDR1 is LNHDA and CDR2 is SQIVND (reference sequence).

The chain has TRBV15 and TRBJ1-1; TRBD1 is a possible D gene (6 bases). V shed 5 bases and J shed 1 base, with 23 bases lying between them. Germline V gives CDR1 LNHNV, CDR2 YYDKDF (reference sequence). There are 18 residues in the CDR3. In nucleotides, the CDR3 is TGTGCCACCAGCGGGCGGCCCACAGGGCTGTCGCGGAACACTGAAGCTTTCTTT. It yields the protein CATSGRPTGLSRNTEAFF.

This chain uses TRBV10-3 with TRBJ1-5; the match to TRBD1 covers 8 bases. The J segment lost 2 bases and the V segment lost 2 bases, leaving 2 bases of the junction unmatched. Germline-derived CDR1 and CDR2 are ENHRY and SYGVKD. The CDR3 sequence is 15 residues long. The CDR3 bases are TGTGCCATCAGTGAGCCGGGACAGGGCAATCAGCCCCAGCATTTT. Amino acid sequence: CAISEPGQGNQPQHF.

The rearrangement uses TRBV6-5 and TRBJ2-7; 8 bases agree with TRBD1. CDR1 and CDR2 (germline): MNHEY, SVGAGI. V trimming: 2 bases; J trimming: 12 bases; junction bases outside the gene matches: 15. This CDR3 contains 15 residues. CDR3 coding DNA: TGTGCCAGCAGTTACGAGCCAGGGGGCTGGAGAGCTACGTACTTC. Protein sequence: CASSYEPGGWRATYF.

In its sample, this clone was seen once. The chain couples TRBV5-8 to TRBJ1-5; no clear D gene. The ends were cut back, 0 bases at V and 10 bases at J, with 11 bases in the middle. There are 13 residues in the CDR3. Per the germline V gene, CDR1 is SGHTS and CDR2 is YDEGEE. CDR3 nucleotide sequence: TGTGCCAGCAGCTTGGTCCCCCGTGGCCCCCAGCATTTT. It yields the protein CASSLVPRGPQHF.

The chain employs TRBV5-1 and TRBJ2-1, with TRBD2 matching 7 bases. From germline, CDR1 is SGHRS and CDR2 YFSETQ. V shed 4 bases, J shed 5 bases, and the junction held 9 bases outside the gene matches. This CDR3 has 15 amino acids. The CDR3: CASSPGRGTDNEQFF. The CDR3, as DNA: TGCGCCAGCAGCCCTGGGAGGGGAACGGACAATGAGCAGTTCTTC.

This clone was picked up one time. This chain links TRBV7-9 with TRBJ1-1; D is unresolved. CDR1 and CDR2 (germline): SEHNR, FQNEAQ (reference sequence). This CDR3 comprises 13 residues. The ends were cut back, 1 base at V and 6 bases at J, with 9 bases in the middle. As DNA, the CDR3 is TGTGCCAGCAGCTTAGGCCTGGAGGCTGAAGCTTTCTTT. Protein product: CASSLGLEAEAFF.

The genes are TRBV12-3 or TRBV12-4 and TRBJ2-5, with TRBD2 identical over 7 bases. The trim removed 6 bases at V and 5 bases at J, leaving 6 bases unmatched. This CDR3 spans 13 amino acids. The CDR3 is CASSLLGGETQYF. Here the CDR3 DNA reads TGTGCCAGCAGCCTCCTGGGAGGGGAGACCCAGTACTTC.

The V call is TRBV9, the J call TRBJ1-3, with D maybe TRBD1 (5 bases). Germline CDR1 is SGDLS and CDR2 is YYNGEE. The CDR3 sequence is 17 residues long. The V and J ends lost 3 bases and 2 bases respectively, with 18 bases between them. For the CDR3, the DNA is TGTGCCAGCAGCGCTGCGGGACCGCACTCGACTGGAAACACCATATATTTT. The encoded protein is CASSAAGPHSTGNTIYF.

V is TRBV19 and J is TRBJ1-1; 8 nucleotides line up with TRBD1. The V segment lost 6 bases and the J segment 1 base; nucleotides outside the gene matches: 4. Per the germline V gene, CDR1 is LNHDA and CDR2 is SQIVND (reference sequence). This CDR3 region has 14 residues. The CDR3: CASSRDRSNTEAFF. CDR3 coding DNA: TGTGCCAGTAGCAGGGACAGGTCGAACACTGAAGCTTTCTTT. The complete variable domain, with remaining parts taken from reference TRBV19 and TRBJ1-1, reads DGGITQSPKYLFRKEGQNVTLSCEQNLNHDAMYWYRQDPGQGLRLIYYSQIVNDFQKGDIAEGYSVSREKKESFPLTVTSAQKNPTAFYLCASSRDRSNTEAFFGQGTRLTVV.

V usage is TRBV2 and J usage is TRBJ1-1, with TRBD1 as a possible D gene (5 bases). The germline V and J ends were trimmed by 2 bases and 7 bases, with 8 bases remaining between them. Per germline, CDR1 SNHLY and CDR2 FYNNEI. The CDR3 is 12 residues long. In nucleotides, the CDR3 is TGTGCCAGCAGTGAACAGGGTAGTGAAGCTTTCTTT. Protein product: CASSEQGSEAFF.

The V call is TRBV5-1, the J call TRBJ2-3; the match to TRBD1 covers 9 bases. The CDR3 is made up of 15 amino acids. CDR1 is SGHRS, CDR2 YFSETQ, per germline. V was pared by 3 bases and J by 4 bases, with 6 bases of the junction left unmatched. CDR3 nucleotides: TGCGCCAGCAGCTCAGGACAGGGGTGGGCAGATACGCAGTATTTT. Translating gives CASSSGQGWADTQYF.

The chain couples TRBV18 to TRBJ1-3, with D possibly being TRBD1 (5 bases). CDR1 and CDR2 from the germline V gene are KGHSH and LQKENI. V lost 7 bases and J lost 2, with 15 bases in between. The CDR3 runs 15 residues. The CDR3 nucleotides are TGTGCCAGCTGTACCGTCGGGGGTCCTGGAAACACCATATATTTT. This sequence encodes CASCTVGGPGNTIYF.

CDR3 sequence: CSVEKWGQGSTGELFF. DNA of the CDR3: TGCAGCGTTGAAAAGTGGGGACAGGGATCCACCGGGGAGCTGTTTTTT. The chain recombines TRBV29-1 with TRBJ2-2, with 9 bases identical to TRBD1. The CDR3 has 16 amino acids. V dropped 2 bases and J dropped 4; count of bases not matched to a gene: 8. CDR1 and CDR2 (germline): SQVTM, ANQGSEA.

This clone appeared once. The chain combines TRBV7-9 with TRBJ1-3; TRBD1 is a possible D gene (5 bases). CDR1 is SEHNR and CDR2 is FQNEAQ in the germline V gene (reference sequence). Deletions cut 7 bases from V and 0 bases from J, with 16 bases between. The CDR3 loop spans 16 amino acids. The CDR3 DNA sequence: TGTGCCAGCATCCCCCCGGGGGGGAGCTCTGGAAACACCATATATTTT. This gives the protein CASIPPGGSSGNTIYF.

The V call is TRBV14, the J call TRBJ1-1; D gene ambiguous. The CDR3 is 12 amino acids. In germline, CDR1 is SGHDN, CDR2 FVKESK. The V end lost 3 bases, the J end lost 4 bases, and 6 bases lay between the germline ends. The CDR3 nucleotides read TGTGCCAGCAGCCAGGCCGTCACTGAAGCTTTCTTT. The encoded protein is CASSQAVTEAFF.

V usage is TRBV6-4 and J usage is TRBJ1-6; tentatively, D is TRBD1 (6 bases). There are 14 residues in the CDR3. Per germline, CDR1 MRHNA and CDR2 SNTAGT. Trimming removed 3 bases from V and 5 bases from J, with 8 bases in between. The CDR3 is CASSERTDNSPLHF. CDR3 nucleotide sequence: TGTGCCAGCAGTGAACGGACAGATAATTCACCCCTCCACTTT.

This chain uses TRBV6-2 or TRBV6-3 with TRBJ2-1; TRBD2 matches at 7 bases. CDR3 length: 13 amino acids. Germline CDR1 and CDR2: MNHEY and SVGEGT. V trimming: 5 bases; J trimming: 9 bases; junction bases outside the gene matches: 7. The CDR3 nucleotides are TGTGCCAGCAGTATTTCTTCGGGAGGTGAGCAGTTCTTC. Translating gives CASSISSGGEQFF.